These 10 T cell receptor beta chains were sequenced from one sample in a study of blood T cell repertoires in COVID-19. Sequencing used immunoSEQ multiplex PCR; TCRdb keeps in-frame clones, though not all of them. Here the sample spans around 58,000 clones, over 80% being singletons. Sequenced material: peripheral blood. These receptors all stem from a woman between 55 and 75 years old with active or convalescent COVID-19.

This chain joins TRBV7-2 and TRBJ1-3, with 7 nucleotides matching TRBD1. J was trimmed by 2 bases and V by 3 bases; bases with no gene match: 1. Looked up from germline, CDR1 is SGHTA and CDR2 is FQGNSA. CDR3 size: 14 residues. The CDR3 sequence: CASSFGTAGNTIYF. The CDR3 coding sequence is TGTGCCAGCAGCTTCGGGACAGCTGGAAACACCATATATTTT.

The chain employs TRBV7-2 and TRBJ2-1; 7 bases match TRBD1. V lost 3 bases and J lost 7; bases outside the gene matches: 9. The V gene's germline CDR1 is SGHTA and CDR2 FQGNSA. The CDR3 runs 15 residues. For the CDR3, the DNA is TGTGCCAGCAGCTTCAGGGGACAGTCGACAAATGAGCAGTTCTTC. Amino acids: CASSFRGQSTNEQFF. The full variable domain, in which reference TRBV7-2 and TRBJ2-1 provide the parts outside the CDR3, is GAGVSQSPSNKVTEKGKDVELRCDPISGHTALYWYRQSLGQGLEFLIYFQGNSAPDKSGLPSDRFSAERTGGSVSTLTIQRTQQEDSAVYLCASSFRGQSTNEQFFGPGTRLTVL.

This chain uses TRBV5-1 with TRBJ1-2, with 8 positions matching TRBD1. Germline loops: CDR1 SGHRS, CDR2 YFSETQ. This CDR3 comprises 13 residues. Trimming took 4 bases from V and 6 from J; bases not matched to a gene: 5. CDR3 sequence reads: CASSPDRVDGYTF. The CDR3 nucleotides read TGCGCCAGCAGCCCGGACAGGGTGGATGGCTACACCTTC.

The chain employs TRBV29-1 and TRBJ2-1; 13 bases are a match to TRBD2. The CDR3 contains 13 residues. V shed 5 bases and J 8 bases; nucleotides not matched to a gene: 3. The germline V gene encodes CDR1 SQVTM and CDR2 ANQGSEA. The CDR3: CSVTSGRAHEQFF. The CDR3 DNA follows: TGCAGCGTTACTAGCGGGAGGGCCCATGAGCAGTTCTTC.

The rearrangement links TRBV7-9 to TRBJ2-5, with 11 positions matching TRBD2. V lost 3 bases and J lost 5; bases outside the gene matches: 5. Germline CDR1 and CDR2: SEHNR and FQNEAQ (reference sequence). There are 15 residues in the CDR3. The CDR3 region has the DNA TGTGCCAGCAGCTTTAGCGGGGGGGCCCGTGAGACCCAGTACTTC. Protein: CASSFSGGARETQYF. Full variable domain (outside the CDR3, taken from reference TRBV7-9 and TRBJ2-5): DTGVSQNPRHKITKRGQNVTFRCDPISEHNRLYWYRQTLGQGPEFLTYFQNEAQLEKSRLLSDRFSAERPKGSFSTLEIQRTEQGDSAMYLCASSFSGGARETQYFGPGTRLLVL.

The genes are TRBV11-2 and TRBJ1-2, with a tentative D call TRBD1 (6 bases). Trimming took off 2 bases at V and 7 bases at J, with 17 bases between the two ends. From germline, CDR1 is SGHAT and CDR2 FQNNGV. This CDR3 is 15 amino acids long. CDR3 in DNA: TGTGCCAGCAGCTTACAACCTACAGGGTTTGGTGGCTACACCTTC. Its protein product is CASSLQPTGFGGYTF.

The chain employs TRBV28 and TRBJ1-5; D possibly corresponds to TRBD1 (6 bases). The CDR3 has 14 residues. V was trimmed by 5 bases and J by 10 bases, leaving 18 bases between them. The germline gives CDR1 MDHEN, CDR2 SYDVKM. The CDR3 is CASSPPTGSGPQHF. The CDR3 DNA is TGTGCCAGCAGTCCCCCGACAGGATCAGGACCCCAGCATTTT.

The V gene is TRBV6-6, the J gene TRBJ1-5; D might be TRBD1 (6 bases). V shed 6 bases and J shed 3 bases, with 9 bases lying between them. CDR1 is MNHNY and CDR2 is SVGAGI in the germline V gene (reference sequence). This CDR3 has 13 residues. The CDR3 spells CASRGQHNQPQHF. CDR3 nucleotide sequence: TGTGCCAGCAGAGGACAGCACAATCAGCCCCAGCATTTT.

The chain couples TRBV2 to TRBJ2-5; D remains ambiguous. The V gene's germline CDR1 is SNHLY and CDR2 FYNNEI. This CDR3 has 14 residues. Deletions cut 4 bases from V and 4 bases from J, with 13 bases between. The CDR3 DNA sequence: TGTGCCAGCAGTGGCGGCATTAGGATAGAGACCCAGTACTTC. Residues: CASSGGIRIETQYF.

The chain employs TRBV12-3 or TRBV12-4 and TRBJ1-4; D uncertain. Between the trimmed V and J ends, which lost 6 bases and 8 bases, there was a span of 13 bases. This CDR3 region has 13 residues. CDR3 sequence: CASRTAGGEKLFF. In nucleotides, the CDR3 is TGTGCCAGCAGGACCGCGGGCGGCGAAAAACTGTTTTTT.